This paragraph reports one TCR beta chain. As yet, its antigen is unknown. The source of the sample is a study of CD8 T cells in Susac syndrome. Study-level points and caveats: By the study's own acknowledgment, its TCR sequencing and HLA analysis included relatively few individuals.

The CDR3 runs 14 residues. The ends lost 7 bases at V and 3 bases at J; junction bases unmatched: 7. The RNA input was roughly 0.45 to 1 ug, and it was reverse transcribed with random hexamers. immunoSEQ multiplex PCR amplified TCR beta CDR3 across 54 Vbeta, 13 Jbeta. TCRdb reprocessed the immunoSEQ multiplex PCR reads via MiXCR and lists one record per CDR3 protein. There are some 170,000 distinct CDR3 sequences in the sample; approximately 92% occur only once, and more than 0.13% lies in the top ten. Controls were age- and sex-matched healthy donors. Sample: CD4+ T cells from PBMCs. This clonotype was sampled from a human donor in good health. The chain has TRBV23-1 and TRBJ2-3; 7 bases are shared with TRBD1. TRBV23-1 is flagged as an ORF with uncertain function. Here the CDR3 reads CASTHRGMTDTQYF. CDR3 nucleotides: TGCGCCAGCACGCACAGGGGAATGACAGATACGCAGTATTTT.